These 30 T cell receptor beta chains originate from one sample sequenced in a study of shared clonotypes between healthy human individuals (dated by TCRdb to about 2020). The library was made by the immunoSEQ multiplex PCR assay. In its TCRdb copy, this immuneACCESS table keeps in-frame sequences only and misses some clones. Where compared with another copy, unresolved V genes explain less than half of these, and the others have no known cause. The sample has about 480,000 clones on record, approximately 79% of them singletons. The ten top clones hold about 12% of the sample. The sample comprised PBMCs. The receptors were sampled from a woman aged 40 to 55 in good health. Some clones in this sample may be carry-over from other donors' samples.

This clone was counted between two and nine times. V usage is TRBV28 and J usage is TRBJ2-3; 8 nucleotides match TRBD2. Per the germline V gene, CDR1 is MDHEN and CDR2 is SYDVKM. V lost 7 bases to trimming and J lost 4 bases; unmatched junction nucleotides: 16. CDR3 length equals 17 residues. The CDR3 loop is CASTTPPTGGPADTQYF. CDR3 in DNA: TGTGCCAGCACTACCCCCCCGACGGGAGGGCCGGCAGATACGCAGTATTTT.

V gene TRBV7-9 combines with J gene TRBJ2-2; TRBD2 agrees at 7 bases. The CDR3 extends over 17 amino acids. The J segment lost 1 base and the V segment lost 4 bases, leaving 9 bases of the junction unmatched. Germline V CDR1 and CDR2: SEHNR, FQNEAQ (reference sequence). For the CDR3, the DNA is TGTGCCAGCAGCTCCTCAGCGAGCGGGGAGAACACCGGGGAGCTGTTTTTT. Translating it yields CASSSSASGENTGELFF.

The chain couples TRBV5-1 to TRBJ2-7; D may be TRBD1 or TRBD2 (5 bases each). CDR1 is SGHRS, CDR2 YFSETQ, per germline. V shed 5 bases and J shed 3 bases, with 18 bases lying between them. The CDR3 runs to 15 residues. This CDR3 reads CASRQGTAVLYEQYF. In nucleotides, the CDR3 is TGCGCCAGCAGGCAAGGGACGGCCGTACTCTACGAGCAGTACTTC.

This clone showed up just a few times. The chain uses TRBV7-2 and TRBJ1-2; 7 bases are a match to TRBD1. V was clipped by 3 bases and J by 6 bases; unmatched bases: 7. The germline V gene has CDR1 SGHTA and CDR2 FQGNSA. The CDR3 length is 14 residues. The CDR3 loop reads CASSFRSGTDGYTF. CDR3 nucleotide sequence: TGTGCCAGCAGCTTCCGTTCCGGGACAGATGGCTACACCTTC. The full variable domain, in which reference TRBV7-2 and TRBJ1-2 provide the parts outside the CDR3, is GAGVSQSPSNKVTEKGKDVELRCDPISGHTALYWYRQSLGQGLEFLIYFQGNSAPDKSGLPSDRFSAERTGGSVSTLTIQRTQQEDSAVYLCASSFRSGTDGYTFGSGTRLTVV.

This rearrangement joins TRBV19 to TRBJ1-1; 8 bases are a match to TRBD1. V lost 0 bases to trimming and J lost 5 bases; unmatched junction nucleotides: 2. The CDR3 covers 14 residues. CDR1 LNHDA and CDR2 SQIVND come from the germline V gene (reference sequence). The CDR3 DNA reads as TGTGCCAGTAGTATAGAGACAGGGGAGACTGAAGCTTTCTTT. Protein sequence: CASSIETGETEAFF.

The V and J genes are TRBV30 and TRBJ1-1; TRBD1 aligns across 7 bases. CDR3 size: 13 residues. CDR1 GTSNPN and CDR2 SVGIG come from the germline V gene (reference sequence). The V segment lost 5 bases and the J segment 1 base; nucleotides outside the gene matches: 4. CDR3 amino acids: CAWRTGGNTEAFF. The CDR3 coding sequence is TGTGCCTGGCGGACAGGAGGGAACACTGAAGCTTTCTTT.

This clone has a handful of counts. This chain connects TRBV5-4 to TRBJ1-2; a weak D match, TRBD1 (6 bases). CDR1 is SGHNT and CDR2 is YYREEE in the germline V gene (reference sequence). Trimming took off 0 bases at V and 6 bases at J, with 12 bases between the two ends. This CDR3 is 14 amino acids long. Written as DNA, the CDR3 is TGTGCCAGCAGCTTGGTCCCACAGGGTGATGGCTACACCTTC. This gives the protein CASSLVPQGDGYTF.

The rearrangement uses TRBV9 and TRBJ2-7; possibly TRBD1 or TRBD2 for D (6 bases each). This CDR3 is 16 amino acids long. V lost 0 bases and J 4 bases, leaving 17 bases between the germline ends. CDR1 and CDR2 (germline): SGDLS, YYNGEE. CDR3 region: CASSVDGGQGGYEQYF. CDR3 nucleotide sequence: TGTGCCAGCAGCGTAGACGGGGGCCAAGGGGGTTACGAGCAGTACTTC. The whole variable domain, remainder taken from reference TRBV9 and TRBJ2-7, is DSGVTQTPKHLITATGQRVTLRCSPRSGDLSVYWYQQSLDQGLQFLIQYYNGEERAKGNILERFSAQQFPDLHSELNLSSLELGDSALYFCASSVDGGQGGYEQYFGPGTRLTVT.

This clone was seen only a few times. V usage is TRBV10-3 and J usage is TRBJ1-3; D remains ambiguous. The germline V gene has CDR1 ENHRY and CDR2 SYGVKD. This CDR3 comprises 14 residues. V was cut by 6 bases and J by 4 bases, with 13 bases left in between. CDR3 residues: CAIRRTSQGNTIYF. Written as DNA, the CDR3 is TGTGCCATCAGACGGACTAGCCAGGGAAACACCATATATTTT.

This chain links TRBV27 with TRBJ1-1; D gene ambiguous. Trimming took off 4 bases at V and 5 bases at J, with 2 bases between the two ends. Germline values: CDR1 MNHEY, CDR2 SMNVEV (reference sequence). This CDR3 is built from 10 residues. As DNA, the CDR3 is TGTGCCAGCAGTTATACTGAAGCTTTCTTT. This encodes CASSYTEAFF.

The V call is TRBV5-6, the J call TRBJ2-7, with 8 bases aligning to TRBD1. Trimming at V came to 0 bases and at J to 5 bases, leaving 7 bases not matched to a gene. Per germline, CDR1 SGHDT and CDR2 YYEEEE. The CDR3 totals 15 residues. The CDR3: CASSLVAGGRNEQYF. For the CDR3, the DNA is TGTGCCAGCAGCTTGGTGGCAGGGGGCAGGAACGAGCAGTACTTC.

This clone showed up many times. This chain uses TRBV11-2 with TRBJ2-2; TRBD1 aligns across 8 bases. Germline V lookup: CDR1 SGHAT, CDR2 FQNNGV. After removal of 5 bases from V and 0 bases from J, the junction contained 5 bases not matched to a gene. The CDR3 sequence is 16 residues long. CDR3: CASSTGQGTNTGELFF. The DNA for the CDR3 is TGTGCCAGCAGCACAGGACAGGGAACGAACACCGGGGAGCTGTTTTTT.

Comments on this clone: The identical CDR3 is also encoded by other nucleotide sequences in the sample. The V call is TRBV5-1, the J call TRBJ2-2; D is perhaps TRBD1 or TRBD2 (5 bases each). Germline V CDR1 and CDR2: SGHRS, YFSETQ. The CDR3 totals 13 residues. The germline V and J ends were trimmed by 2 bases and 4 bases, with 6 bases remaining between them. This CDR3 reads CASSFGGTGELFF. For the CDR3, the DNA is TGCGCCAGCAGCTTTGGGGGCACCGGGGAGCTGTTTTTT.

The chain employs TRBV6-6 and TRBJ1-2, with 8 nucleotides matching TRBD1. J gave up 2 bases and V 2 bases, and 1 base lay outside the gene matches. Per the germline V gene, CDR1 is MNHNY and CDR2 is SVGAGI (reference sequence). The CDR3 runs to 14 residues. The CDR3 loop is CASSYRQGNYGYTF. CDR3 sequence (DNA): TGTGCCAGCAGTTACAGACAGGGGAACTATGGCTACACCTTC.

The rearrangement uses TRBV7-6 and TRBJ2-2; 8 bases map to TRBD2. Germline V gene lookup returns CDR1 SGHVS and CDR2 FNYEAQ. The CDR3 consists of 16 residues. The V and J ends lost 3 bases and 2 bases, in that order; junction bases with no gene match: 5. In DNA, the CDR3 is TGTGCCAGCAGCTTCACGACTAGCGTTAACACCGGGGAGCTGTTTTTT. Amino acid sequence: CASSFTTSVNTGELFF.

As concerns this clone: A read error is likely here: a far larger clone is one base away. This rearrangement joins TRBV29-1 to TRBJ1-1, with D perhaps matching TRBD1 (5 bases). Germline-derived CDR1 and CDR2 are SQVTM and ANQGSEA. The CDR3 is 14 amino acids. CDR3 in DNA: TGCGGCGTTGCCTCCGGGGCGTCGAACACTGAAGCTTTCTTT. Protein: CGVASGASNTEAFF.

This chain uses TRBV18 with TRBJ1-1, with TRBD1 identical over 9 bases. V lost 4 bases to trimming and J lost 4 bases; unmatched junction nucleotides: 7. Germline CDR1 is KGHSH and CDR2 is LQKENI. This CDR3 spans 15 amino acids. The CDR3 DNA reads TGTGCCAGCTCACGAGGACAGGGGTTGGGCACTGAAGCTTTCTTT. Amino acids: CASSRGQGLGTEAFF.

The CDR3 nucleotides read TGTGCCAGCAGTGTCTCGGACGGGAACAATCAGCCCCAGCATTTT. The encoded protein is CASSVSDGNNQPQHF. V gene TRBV27 combines with J gene TRBJ1-5; no reliable D call. The CDR3 length is 15 residues. Germline values: CDR1 MNHEY, CDR2 SMNVEV (reference sequence). V was trimmed by 5 bases and J by 3 bases, leaving 14 bases between them.

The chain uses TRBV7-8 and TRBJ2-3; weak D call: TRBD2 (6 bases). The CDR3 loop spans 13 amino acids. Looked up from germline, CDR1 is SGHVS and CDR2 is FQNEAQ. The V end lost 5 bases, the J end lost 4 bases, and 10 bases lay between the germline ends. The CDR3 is CASSRREADTQYF. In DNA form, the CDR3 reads TGTGCCAGCAGCCGCAGGGAGGCAGATACGCAGTATTTT.

The CDR3 here is CASRLNQPQHF. The CDR3 region has the DNA TGTGCCAGCAGGCTCAATCAGCCCCAGCATTTT. The rearrangement links TRBV28 to TRBJ1-5; unclear D gene. Trimming stripped 6 bases from V and 3 bases from J, with 3 bases between. Germline V CDR1 and CDR2: MDHEN, SYDVKM. The CDR3 consists of 11 residues.

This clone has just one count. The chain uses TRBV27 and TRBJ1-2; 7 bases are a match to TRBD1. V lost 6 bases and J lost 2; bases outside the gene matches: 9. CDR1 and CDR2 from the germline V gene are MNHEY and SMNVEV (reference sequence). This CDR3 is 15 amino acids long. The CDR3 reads CASRNQGGKNYGYTF. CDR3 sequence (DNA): TGTGCCAGCAGAAACCAGGGGGGAAAAAACTATGGCTACACCTTC.

The CDR3 loop reads CSVTPRGWGEKLFF. CDR3 nucleotide sequence: TGCAGCGTGACTCCTAGGGGCTGGGGTGAAAAACTGTTTTTT. The chain links TRBV29-1 to TRBJ1-4; D may be TRBD1 (5 bases). CDR1 SQVTM and CDR2 ANQGSEA come from the germline V gene. The CDR3 length is 14 residues. The V end lost 6 bases, the J end lost 7 bases, and 18 bases lay between the germline ends.

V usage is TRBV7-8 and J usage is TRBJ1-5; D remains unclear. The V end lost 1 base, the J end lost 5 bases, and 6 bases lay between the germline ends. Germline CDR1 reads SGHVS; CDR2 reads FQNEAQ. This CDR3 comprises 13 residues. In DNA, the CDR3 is TGTGCCAGCAGCTTAGAGACCTATCAGCCCCAGCATTTT. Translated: CASSLETYQPQHF. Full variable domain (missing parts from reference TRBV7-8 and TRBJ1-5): GAGVSQSPRYKVAKRGQDVALRCDPISGHVSLFWYQQALGQGPEFLTYFQNEAQLDKSGLPSDRFFAERPEGSVSTLKIQRTQQEDSAVYLCASSLETYQPQHFGDGTRLSIL.

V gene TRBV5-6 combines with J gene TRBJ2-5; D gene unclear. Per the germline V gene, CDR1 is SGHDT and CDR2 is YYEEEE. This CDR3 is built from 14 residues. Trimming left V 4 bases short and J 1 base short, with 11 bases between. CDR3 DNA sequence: TGTGCCAGCAGCCCTCGGGCGATCCAAGAGACCCAGTACTTC. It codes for CASSPRAIQETQYF.

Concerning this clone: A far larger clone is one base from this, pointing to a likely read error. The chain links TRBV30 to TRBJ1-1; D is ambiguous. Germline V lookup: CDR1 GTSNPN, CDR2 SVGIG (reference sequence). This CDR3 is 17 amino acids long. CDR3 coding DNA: TGTACCTGGAGCGCCAGTCTTACCTCAACCTTGGGCACTGAAGCTTTCTTT. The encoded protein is CTWSASLTSTLGTEAFF.

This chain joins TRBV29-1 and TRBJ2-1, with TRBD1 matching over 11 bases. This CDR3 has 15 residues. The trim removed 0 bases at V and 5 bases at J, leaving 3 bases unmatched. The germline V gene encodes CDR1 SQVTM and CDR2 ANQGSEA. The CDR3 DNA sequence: TGCAGCGTTGAAGACGGACAGGGGGCGCACAATGAGCAGTTCTTC. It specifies CSVEDGQGAHNEQFF.

This CDR3 is CAWRHTGELFF. The CDR3 DNA reads TGTGCCTGGAGACACACCGGGGAGCTGTTTTTT. The genes are TRBV30 and TRBJ2-2, with D hard to call. The CDR3 extends over 11 amino acids. Trimming removed 3 bases from V and 3 bases from J, with 2 bases in between. Per the germline V gene, CDR1 is GTSNPN and CDR2 is SVGIG (reference sequence).

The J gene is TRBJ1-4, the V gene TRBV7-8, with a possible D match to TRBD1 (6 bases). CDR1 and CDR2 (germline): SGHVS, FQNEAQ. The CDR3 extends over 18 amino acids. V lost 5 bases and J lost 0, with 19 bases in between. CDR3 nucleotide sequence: TGTGCCAGCAGCCCCAGGGGCGTCCAGTATGCAACTAATGAAAAACTGTTTTTT. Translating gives CASSPRGVQYATNEKLFF.

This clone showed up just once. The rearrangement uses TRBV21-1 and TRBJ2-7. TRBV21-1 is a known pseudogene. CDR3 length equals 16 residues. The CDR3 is CASSNYGRDAYYEQYF. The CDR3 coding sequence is TGTGCCAGCAGCAACTATGGACGGGACGCCTACTACGAGCAGTACTTC.

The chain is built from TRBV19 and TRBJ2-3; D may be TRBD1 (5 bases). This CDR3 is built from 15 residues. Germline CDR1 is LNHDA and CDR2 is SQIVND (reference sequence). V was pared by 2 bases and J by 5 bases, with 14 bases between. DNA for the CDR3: TGTGCCAGTAGTATAAGGGCGACAGTGGGAGATACGCAGTATTTT. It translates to CASSIRATVGDTQYF.